A single sample is the source of the 30 T cell receptor beta chains below, sequenced in a study of preoperative IRX-2 immunotherapy in early breast cancer. Treatment meaning: preoperative locoregional IRX-2 cytokine immunotherapy. Libraries were prepared by immunoSEQ multiplex PCR; TCRdb keeps only in-frame clonotypes and omits some of them. Among about 98,000 clones listed, about nine tenths were seen once. The specimen comprised tumor tissue, sampled after IRX-2 immunotherapy. The receptors stem from a human donor with breast cancer.

The chain is built from TRBV19 and TRBJ1-2; unclear D gene. Between the trimmed V and J ends, which lost 4 bases and 4 bases, there was a span of 13 bases. Germline lookup yields CDR1 LNHDA and CDR2 SQIVND (reference sequence). CDR3 size: 14 residues. Here the CDR3 reads CASSKGFSSYGYTF. The CDR3 region has the DNA TGTGCCAGTAGTAAGGGTTTTTCCAGCTATGGCTACACCTTC.

This clone was counted a single time. The V and J genes are TRBV30 and TRBJ1-1; D uncertain. The CDR3 extends over 15 amino acids. The V gene lost 4 bases and the J gene lost 0 bases, with 15 bases spanning the gap. CDR1 and CDR2 from the germline V gene are GTSNPN and SVGIG (reference sequence). In DNA form, the CDR3 reads TGTGCCTGGAAGGCCTTCCTCGATGTGAACACTGAAGCTTTCTTT. Translation: CAWKAFLDVNTEAFF.

This clone was seen a single time. The CDR3 DNA sequence: TGTGCCAGTACCACCCGGCTAGCGGGGGGCCTAAGCTCCTACAATGAGCAGTTCTTC. This codes for CASTTRLAGGLSSYNEQFF. The chain recombines TRBV19 with TRBJ2-1; TRBD2 matches at 11 bases. Germline V gene data show CDR1 as LNHDA and CDR2 as SQIVND (reference sequence). Trimming cost V 7 bases and J 0 bases; bases outside gene matches: 14. The CDR3 is made up of 19 amino acids.

This clone has a handful of counts. J is TRBJ1-1 and V is TRBV10-3; 11 bases are a match to TRBD1. Germline values: CDR1 ENHRY, CDR2 SYGVKD. V dropped 0 bases and J dropped 10; count of bases not matched to a gene: 10. The CDR3 is 16 residues long. The CDR3 sequence is CAISESWGQGEKGAFF. The DNA for the CDR3 is TGTGCCATCAGTGAGTCGTGGGGACAGGGGGAAAAGGGAGCTTTCTTT.

This chain uses TRBV18 with TRBJ2-7; D possibly corresponds to TRBD2 (6 bases). Trimming took 7 bases from V and 2 from J, leaving 12 bases between them. This CDR3 is built from 13 residues. Per the germline V gene, CDR1 is KGHSH and CDR2 is LQKENI. The CDR3 DNA reads TGTGCCAGCTGGAGGGGCCCTCCCTACGAGCAGTACTTC. This codes for CASWRGPPYEQYF.

This rearrangement joins TRBV6-8 to TRBJ2-1; possible D gene TRBD1, 6 bases. V lost 2 bases and J 10 bases, leaving 12 bases between the germline ends. This CDR3 contains 13 residues. CDR1 is MNHGY and CDR2 is SAAAGT in the germline V gene. The CDR3 sequence is CASSYVQGSEQFF. DNA for the CDR3: TGTGCCAGCAGTTACGTTCAGGGGTCGGAGCAGTTCTTC.

This chain uses TRBV7-4 with TRBJ1-1, with TRBD1 matching 8 bases. The CDR3 has 13 amino acids. J gave up 6 bases and V 11 bases, and 11 bases lay outside the gene matches. CDR1 and CDR2 from the germline V gene are SGHVT and SQSDAQ. CDR3 loop: CAPPGRGRAEAFF. The DNA for the CDR3 is TGTGCCCCGCCGGGCAGGGGGCGTGCTGAAGCTTTCTTT.

The chain recombines TRBV7-7 with TRBJ2-3; 8 bases match TRBD1. Germline lookup yields CDR1 SSHAT and CDR2 FNYEAQ (reference sequence). CDR3 length: 16 residues. V lost 4 bases, J lost 1 base, and 7 bases stayed unmatched. The CDR3 nucleotides are TGTGCCAGCAGCTCAGGACAGGGACTCCGCACAGATACGCAGTATTTT. It translates to CASSSGQGLRTDTQYF.

V usage is TRBV19 and J usage is TRBJ2-2; no definite D call. The CDR3 length is 13 residues. CDR1 LNHDA and CDR2 SQIVND come from the germline V gene (reference sequence). The V end was cut by 3 bases, the J end by 2 bases, with 4 bases between. The CDR3 is CASSITNTGELFF. The CDR3 DNA reads as TGTGCCAGTAGTATCACAAACACCGGGGAGCTGTTTTTT.

The gene calls are TRBV28 and TRBJ1-4; D perhaps matches TRBD1 (6 bases). Trimming took 2 bases from V and 8 from J, leaving 6 bases between them. Looked up from germline, CDR1 is MDHEN and CDR2 is SYDVKM. This CDR3 comprises 12 residues. CDR3 bases: TGTGCCAGCAGTTTAAGGGGGGAAAAACTGTTTTTT. Amino acid sequence: CASSLRGEKLFF.

The V call is TRBV5-8, the J call TRBJ1-4; 7 bases agree with TRBD1. The CDR3 sequence is 14 residues long. Trimming removed 6 bases from V and 7 bases from J; junction bases left unmatched: 9. CDR1 and CDR2 from the germline V gene are SGHTS and YDEGEE. This CDR3 reads CASTGAGTVEKLFF. CDR3 sequence (DNA): TGTGCCAGCACGGGGGCCGGGACAGTTGAAAAACTGTTTTTT.

This clone was seen more than once but under ten times. Other DNA sequences in the sample encode the same CDR3. The chain links TRBV18 to TRBJ1-1; 9 nucleotides line up with TRBD1. V was clipped by 3 bases and J by 1 base; unmatched bases: 0. This CDR3 has 14 residues. Germline V CDR1 and CDR2: KGHSH, LQKENI. The chain's CDR3 is CASSPGQGNTEAFF. CDR3 nucleotide sequence: TGTGCCAGCTCACCGGGACAGGGGAACACTGAAGCTTTCTTT.

The chain uses TRBV5-1 and TRBJ1-2; maybe TRBD1 (5 bases). Germline CDR1 SGHRS, CDR2 YFSETQ. V was pared by 2 bases and J by 4 bases, with 12 bases between. The CDR3 runs 14 residues. The CDR3 is CASSLQAVGYGYTF. The DNA of the CDR3 is TGCGCCAGCAGCTTACAGGCCGTTGGCTATGGCTACACCTTC.

V is TRBV5-1 and J is TRBJ2-7, with TRBD1 identical over 7 bases. Germline V gene lookup returns CDR1 SGHRS and CDR2 YFSETQ. This CDR3 is built from 14 residues. Germline trimming cut 2 bases from V and 1 base from J; bases unmatched to any gene: 3. The CDR3 bases are TGCGCCAGCAGCTTCGGGACAGAGTCCTACGAGCAGTACTTC. Encoded protein: CASSFGTESYEQYF.

The V and J genes are TRBV5-1 and TRBJ2-1, with a possible D match to TRBD2 (7 bases). Germline loops: CDR1 SGHRS, CDR2 YFSETQ. Trimming shortened V by 0 bases and J by 6 bases, and 16 bases separated the two germline ends. The CDR3 extends over 16 amino acids. This CDR3 is CASSLANAGASNEQFF. DNA of the CDR3: TGCGCCAGCAGCTTGGCCAATGCGGGGGCCTCCAATGAGCAGTTCTTC. The full variable domain, with the rest looked up from reference TRBV5-1 and TRBJ2-1, is KAGVTQTPRYLIKTRGQQVTLSCSPISGHRSVSWYQQTPGQGLQFLFEYFSETQRNKGNFPGRFSGRQFSNSRSEMNVSTLELGDSALYLCASSLANAGASNEQFFGPGTRLTVL.

V and J are TRBV18 and TRBJ2-3; 9 bases are a match to TRBD2. CDR3 length equals 16 residues. The ends lost 6 bases at V and 4 bases at J; junction bases unmatched: 11. From germline, CDR1 is KGHSH and CDR2 LQKENI. The CDR3 spells CASSPSGGPLADTQYF. The CDR3 nucleotides are TGTGCCAGCTCGCCGAGCGGGGGGCCCTTGGCAGATACGCAGTATTTT.

The V gene is TRBV2, the J gene TRBJ2-1; TRBD1 is a possible D gene (6 bases). CDR3 length: 12 residues. V was cut by 6 bases and J by 7 bases, with 10 bases left in between. Germline lookup yields CDR1 SNHLY and CDR2 FYNNEI. This CDR3 is CASREQGNEQFF. As DNA, the CDR3 is TGTGCCAGCAGGGAACAGGGAAATGAGCAGTTCTTC.

This chain links TRBV23-1 with TRBJ2-7; the D call may be TRBD1 or TRBD2 (6 bases each). TRBV23-1 belongs to the ORF category, with a function that is uncertain. CDR3 size: 16 residues. Trimming took 6 bases from V and 0 from J, leaving 18 bases between them. The CDR3 region is CASSHGGGTNSYEQYF. The CDR3, as DNA: TGCGCCAGCAGCCACGGAGGGGGGACCAACTCCTACGAGCAGTACTTC.

The V call is TRBV11-3, the J call TRBJ2-1; D not resolved. CDR3 length: 15 residues. Germline V gene sequence: CDR1 SGHNT, CDR2 YENEEA. V was clipped by 4 bases and J by 0 bases, with 10 bases between them. CDR3 region: CASSSTVSSYNEQFF. For the CDR3, the DNA is TGTGCCAGCAGCTCAACCGTTAGCTCCTACAATGAGCAGTTCTTC.

This sequence joins TRBV11-3 and TRBJ2-1, with 7 bases lining up with TRBD1. The CDR3 totals 14 residues. Losses at the gene ends were 3 bases for V and 11 bases for J; bases not matched to a gene: 10. Germline CDR1 SGHNT, CDR2 YENEEA. CDR3 protein: CASSLAGTVRQQFF. The CDR3, as DNA: TGTGCCAGCAGCTTGGCCGGGACAGTTCGTCAGCAGTTCTTC.

V and J are TRBV29-1 and TRBJ2-2, with D unresolved. The CDR3 is 12 residues long. Per germline, CDR1 SQVTM and CDR2 ANQGSEA. The CDR3 here is CSGSRATGELFF. The CDR3 DNA is TGCAGTGGCAGCCGGGCCACCGGGGAGCTGTTTTTT.

The rearrangement links TRBV29-1 to TRBJ1-1; 7 bases line up with TRBD1. This CDR3 has 15 amino acids. CDR1 is SQVTM and CDR2 is ANQGSEA in the germline V gene. Unmatched junction bases numbered 12, after V lost 4 bases and J lost 4 bases. The CDR3 sequence: CSVGGGQMTSTEAFF. CDR3 in DNA: TGCAGCGTTGGGGGGGGACAGATGACGAGCACTGAAGCTTTCTTT.

The chain has TRBV15 and TRBJ2-3; 9 bases match TRBD1. Germline CDR1 LNHNV, CDR2 YYDKDF (reference sequence). CDR3 length: 18 residues. With V trimmed by 1 base and J by 6 bases, 14 bases remained unmatched. The CDR3 region is CATSRGGQGNVRTDTQYF. The DNA of the CDR3 is TGTGCCACCAGCAGAGGAGGACAGGGGAACGTAAGGACGGATACGCAGTATTTT.

This clone was seen a few times. The chain is built from TRBV12-5 and TRBJ1-1; D is undetermined. CDR1 and CDR2 (germline): LGHNT, FRNRAP. This CDR3 spans 13 amino acids. Trimming took 3 bases from V and 2 from J, leaving 7 bases between them. The CDR3 sequence: CASGFKVNTEAFF. DNA for the CDR3: TGTGCTAGTGGTTTCAAGGTAAACACTGAAGCTTTCTTT.

The chain is built from TRBV28 and TRBJ1-2; D is possibly TRBD1 (6 bases). This CDR3 spans 15 amino acids. Trimming stripped 5 bases from V and 1 base from J, with 14 bases between. Germline V lookup: CDR1 MDHEN, CDR2 SYDVKM. This CDR3 reads CASSPTGVLNYGYTF. CDR3 DNA sequence: TGTGCCAGCAGTCCGACAGGAGTTCTTAACTATGGCTACACCTTC.

This clone appeared once. The chain links TRBV10-1 to TRBJ1-1; tentatively, D is TRBD1 (6 bases). The CDR3 runs to 11 residues. The ends were cut back, 3 bases at V and 11 bases at J, with 10 bases in the middle. Per the germline V gene, CDR1 is WNHNN and CDR2 is SYGVQD (reference sequence). For the CDR3, the DNA is TGCGCCAGCAGTGAAAGGGGGTTTGCTTTCTTT. Protein product: CASSERGFAFF.

V usage is TRBV19 and J usage is TRBJ1-5; 8 bases line up with TRBD1. The junction had 8 bases not matched to a gene; V was cut back by 3 bases and J by 7 bases. There are 15 residues in the CDR3. Germline CDR1 and CDR2: LNHDA and SQIVND (reference sequence). This CDR3 reads CASSIRQGIEQPQHF. In DNA form, the CDR3 reads TGTGCCAGTAGTATTCGACAGGGGATTGAACAGCCCCAGCATTTT. The full variable domain, completed using reference TRBV19 and TRBJ1-5, is DGGITQSPKYLFRKEGQNVTLSCEQNLNHDAMYWYRQDPGQGLRLIYYSQIVNDFQKGDIAEGYSVSREKKESFPLTVTSAQKNPTAFYLCASSIRQGIEQPQHFGDGTRLSIL.

V is TRBV28 and J is TRBJ1-1; 10 bases line up with TRBD1. Germline CDR1 MDHEN, CDR2 SYDVKM. V shed 6 bases, J shed 5 bases, and the junction held 6 bases outside the gene matches. The CDR3 is 14 amino acids. The chain's CDR3 is CASSRTGGVTEAFF. The CDR3 bases are TGTGCCAGCAGCAGGACAGGGGGGGTAACTGAAGCTTTCTTT. The complete variable domain, with remaining parts taken from reference TRBV28 and TRBJ1-1, reads DVKVTQSSRYLVKRTGEKVFLECVQDMDHENMFWYRQDPGLGLRLIYFSYDVKMKEKGDIPEGYSVSREKKERFSLILESASTNQTSMYLCASSRTGGVTEAFFGQGTRLTVV.

This clone came up once. The rearrangement uses TRBV6-4 and TRBJ1-2, with no clear D. The CDR3 has 16 residues. Trimming left V 7 bases short and J 7 bases short, with 25 bases between. The V gene's germline CDR1 is MRHNA and CDR2 SNTAGT. The chain's CDR3 is CASNSPPVGYPGGYTF. The CDR3, as DNA: TGTGCCAGCAACTCTCCCCCGGTGGGGTACCCGGGTGGCTACACCTTC.

V usage is TRBV10-2 and J usage is TRBJ2-5; TRBD2 matches at 10 bases. The CDR3 extends over 13 amino acids. The V and J ends lost 9 bases and 10 bases, in that order; junction bases with no gene match: 11. Germline CDR1 reads WSHSY; CDR2 reads SAAADI. CDR3 sequence: CASKSGLAAIQYF. CDR3 nucleotide sequence: TGCGCCAGTAAATCTGGACTAGCGGCAATCCAGTACTTC.